The clone carrying this T cell receptor beta chain came up once. The antigen remains undetermined. Measured with immunoSEQ multiplex PCR; TCRdb has only the in-frame clones, and not every one. The repertoire holds 95,000 to 150,000 clones, with about 81% as singletons. Sample time point: blood 2 weeks post-SBRT. Described treatment: 15 Gy SBRT to primary tumor, nephrectomy 4 weeks later. This entry comes from a study of radiation and T cells in renal cell carcinoma. Study observations and caveats: From baseline, blood top tumor clonotypes peaked at 2 weeks post-radiation.

V lost 6 bases and J lost 0, with 15 bases in between. Germline CDR1 reads SNHLY; CDR2 reads FYNNEI. This CDR3 comprises 16 residues. The source of this sequence is a man aged 45-60 years with renal cell carcinoma. The chain uses TRBV2 and TRBJ2-1, with D perhaps TRBD1 or TRBD2 (5 bases each). This material consisted of blood, taken from a patient whose treatment included radiotherapy and nephrectomy. CDR3 sequence reads: CASSGTRASSYNEQFF. The CDR3 nucleotides are TGTGCCAGCAGCGGGACCAGGGCTAGCTCCTACAATGAGCAGTTCTTC. Full variable domain (outside the CDR3, taken from reference TRBV2 and TRBJ2-1): EPEVTQTPSHQVTQMGQEVILRCVPISNHLYFYWYRQILGQKVEFLVSFYNNEISEKSEIFDDQFSVERPDGSNFTLKIRSTKLEDSAMYFCASSGTRASSYNEQFFGPGTRLTVL.